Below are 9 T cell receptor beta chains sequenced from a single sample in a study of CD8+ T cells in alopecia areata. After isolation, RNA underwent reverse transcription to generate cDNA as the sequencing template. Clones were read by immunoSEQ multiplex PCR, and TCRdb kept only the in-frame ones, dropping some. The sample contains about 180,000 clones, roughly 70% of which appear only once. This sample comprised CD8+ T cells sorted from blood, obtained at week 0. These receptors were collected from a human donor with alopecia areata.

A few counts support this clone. This CDR3 reads CASSLTGYNEQFF. Here the CDR3 DNA reads TGTGCCAGCAGCTTGACGGGCTACAATGAGCAGTTCTTC. V is TRBV5-6 and J is TRBJ2-1; no reliable D call. The CDR3 length is 13 residues. V lost 1 base to trimming and J lost 3 bases, with 5 bases between them. Per the germline V gene, CDR1 is SGHDT and CDR2 is YYEEEE.

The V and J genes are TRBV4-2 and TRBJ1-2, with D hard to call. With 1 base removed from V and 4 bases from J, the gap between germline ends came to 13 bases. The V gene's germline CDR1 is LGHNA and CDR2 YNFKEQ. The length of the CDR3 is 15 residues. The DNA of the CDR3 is TGTGCCAGCAGCCAAGTCCCGGGCCCTTCCTATGGCTACACCTTC. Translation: CASSQVPGPSYGYTF.

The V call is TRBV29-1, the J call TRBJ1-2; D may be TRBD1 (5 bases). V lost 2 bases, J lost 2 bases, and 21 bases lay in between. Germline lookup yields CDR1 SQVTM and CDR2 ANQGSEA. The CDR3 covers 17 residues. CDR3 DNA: TGCAGCGTTGAACAATACTCTCGGACTTCAGGGAACTATGGCTACACCTTC. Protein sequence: CSVEQYSRTSGNYGYTF.

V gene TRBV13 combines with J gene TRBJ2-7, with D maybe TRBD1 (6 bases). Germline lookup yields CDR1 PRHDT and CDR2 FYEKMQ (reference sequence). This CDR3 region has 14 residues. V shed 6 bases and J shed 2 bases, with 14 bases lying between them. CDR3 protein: CASRDRGSTYEQYF. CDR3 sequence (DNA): TGTGCCAGCAGGGATAGGGGGTCAACCTACGAGCAGTACTTC.

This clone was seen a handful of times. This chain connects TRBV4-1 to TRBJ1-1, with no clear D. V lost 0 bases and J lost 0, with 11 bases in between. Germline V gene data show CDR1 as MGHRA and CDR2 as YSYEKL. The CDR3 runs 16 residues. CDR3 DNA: TGCGCCAGCAGCCAAGATTTACCGTCCTTGAACACTGAAGCTTTCTTT. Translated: CASSQDLPSLNTEAFF.

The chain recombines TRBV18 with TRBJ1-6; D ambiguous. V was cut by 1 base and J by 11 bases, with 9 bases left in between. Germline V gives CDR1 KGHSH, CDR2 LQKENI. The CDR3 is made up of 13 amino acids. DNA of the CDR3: TGTGCCAGCTCACCACGGCATGTACCACCCCTCCACTTT. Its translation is CASSPRHVPPLHF.

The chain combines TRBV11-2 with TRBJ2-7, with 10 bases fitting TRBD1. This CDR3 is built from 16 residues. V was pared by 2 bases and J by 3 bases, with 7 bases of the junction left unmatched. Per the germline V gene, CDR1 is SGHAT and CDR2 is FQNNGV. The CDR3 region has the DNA TGTGCCAGCAGCTTAAGAAGGGGGACAGGGGTCTACGAGCAGTACTTC. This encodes CASSLRRGTGVYEQYF.

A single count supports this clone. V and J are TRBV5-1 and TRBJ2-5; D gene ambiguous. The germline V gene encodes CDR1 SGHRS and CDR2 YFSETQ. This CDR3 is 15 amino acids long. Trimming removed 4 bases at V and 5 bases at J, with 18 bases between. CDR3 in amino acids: CASSPTIPTPETQYF. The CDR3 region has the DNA TGCGCCAGCAGCCCTACAATTCCCACCCCCGAGACCCAGTACTTC.

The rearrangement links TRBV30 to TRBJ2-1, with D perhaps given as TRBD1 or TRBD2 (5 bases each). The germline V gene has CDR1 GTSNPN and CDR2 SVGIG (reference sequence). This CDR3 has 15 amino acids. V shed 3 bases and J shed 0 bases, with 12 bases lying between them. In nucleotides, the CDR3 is TGTGCCTGGAGGAGGGGCCCGGGCTCCTACAATGAGCAGTTCTTC. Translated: CAWRRGPGSYNEQFF.